The text below deals with one T cell receptor beta chain. The method was immunoSEQ multiplex PCR; TCRdb's version includes in-frame clones alone and lacks a portion of them. This table has 54,000 or so clones, around 94% appearing once. Germline assignment: CDR1 SGHDN and CDR2 FVKESK. Trimming cost V 2 bases and J 4 bases, with 0 bases left between them. The CDR3 loop spans 11 amino acids. This specimen belongs to a study of human thymus T cells. All donors were healthy Finnish infants who were undergoing corrective surgery to treat congenital heart defects. A roughly 0.45-1 mL peripheral blood aliquot was taken intraoperatively from four of eight donors. No fixed cell number was used; all available blood leukocytes supplied DNA.

Sequencing input: blood. J is TRBJ2-1 and V is TRBV14; D unresolved. The TCR comes from a boy under two years old with a congenital heart defect but otherwise immunologically healthy. CDR3 in amino acids: CASSQYNEQFF. The CDR3 coding sequence is TGTGCCAGCAGCCAATACAATGAGCAGTTCTTC.